The sequence of this T cell receptor (beta chain) was determined in a study of T cells in Graves' hyperthyroidism and ophthalmopathy. Study context: The authors collected peripheral blood at initial diagnosis, before any treatment. The study's findings and limits: Before onset, ophthalmopathy was predicted by the model a median about 6.2 months earlier. In the blood, most expanded thyroid clonotypes above 0.001 appeared as well. By a 13 V-J model, ophthalmopathy was set apart from stable hyperthyroidism.

Losses at the gene ends were 4 bases for V and 5 bases for J; bases not matched to a gene: 7. This CDR3 is 16 amino acids long. Germline values: CDR1 SGHVS, CDR2 FQNEAQ. The investigators amplified TCR beta CDR3 regions from RNA transcripts. A set of HTBI primers served as the primers for a first-round RT-PCR of the TCR CDR3. TCRdb re-derived calls from the multiplex PCR reads in MiXCR, one entry per CDR3 protein. The sample includes 500,000 to 550,000 distinct CDR3 sequences, 15% to 20% seen only once; the top ten take around 50%. This clonotype showed up many times. Antigen specificity is unknown. The chain has TRBV7-8 and TRBJ2-3, with TRBD2 matching over 12 bases. This receptor was obtained from a man aged 40-49 years with Graves' ophthalmopathy. Sequences were obtained from blood. The DNA for the CDR3 is TGTGCCAGCAGCTCCCTAGCGGGAGGGCCGGGAGATACGCAGTATTTT. This encodes CASSSLAGGPGDTQYF.